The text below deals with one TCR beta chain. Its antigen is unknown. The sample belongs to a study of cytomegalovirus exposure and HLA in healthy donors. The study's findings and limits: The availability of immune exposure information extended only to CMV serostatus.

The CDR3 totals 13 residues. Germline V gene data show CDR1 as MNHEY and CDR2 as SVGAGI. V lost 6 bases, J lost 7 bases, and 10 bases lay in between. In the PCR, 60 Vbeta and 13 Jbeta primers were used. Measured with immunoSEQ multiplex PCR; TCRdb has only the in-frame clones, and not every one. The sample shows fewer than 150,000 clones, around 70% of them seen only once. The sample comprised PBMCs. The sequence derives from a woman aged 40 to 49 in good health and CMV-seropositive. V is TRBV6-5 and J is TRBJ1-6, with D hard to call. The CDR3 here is CASRPSGNSPLHF. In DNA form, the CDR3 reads TGTGCCAGCAGACCATCGGGAAATTCACCCCTCCACTTT.